This T cell receptor beta chain was captured by sequencing in a study of T cell repertoires in cytomegalovirus infection. Whole-study context: Public TCR beta signatures provided an indication of both CMV infection and a matching HLA type.

Trimming removed 3 bases at V and 5 bases at J, with 14 bases between. The germline V gene has CDR1 PRHDT and CDR2 FYEKMQ (reference sequence). This CDR3 is built from 14 residues. General study findings and limits: Summed frequency of public TCR beta families distinguished CMV carriers with the relevant HLA. HLA-C-restricted CMV clonotypes gave the most frequent clonotype in two of eight donors.

This clonotype was seen more than once but under ten times. Its antigen is not identified. TCRdb reprocessed the reads via MiXCR and lists one record per CDR3 protein. Of approximately 630,000 distinct CDR3 sequences in the sample, 20% to 25% were seen once. The chain employs TRBV13 and TRBJ2-7, with a weak D call TRBD2 (6 bases). The TCR was taken from a human donor in good health (CMV status not recorded). Some clones in this sample may be carry-over from other donors' samples. The sequenced sample was CD8+ T cells from PBMCs. CDR3 nucleotides: TGTGCCAGCAGCTTTTCGGGAGTGGCTAACGAGCAGTACTTC. Its translation is CASSFSGVANEQYF.